This TCR beta chain emerged from a study of OX40 agonist ivuxolimab in advanced cancers. The assay was immunoSEQ multiplex PCR, and TCRdb's table has in-frame clones only and misses some. The sample holds some 70,000 clones, over 80% seen once. This CDR3 contains 15 residues. CDR1 is MNHEY, CDR2 SMNVEV, per germline (reference sequence). The V gene end was trimmed by 5 bases and the J gene end by 2 bases; junction bases not matched to a gene: 6. This clone was counted only a few times. The sequences come from CD4+ or CD8+ T cells sorted from blood, collected in a trial of the OX40 agonist ivuxolimab. The sequence derives from an adult with an advanced solid tumor such as melanoma, head and neck, liver or kidney cancer. V is TRBV27 and J is TRBJ1-1; 9 bases map to TRBD1. CDR3 nucleotide sequence: TGTGCCAGCAGTCCCCCGGGACAGGGAAACACTGAAGCTTTCTTT. Translation gives CASSPPGQGNTEAFF.